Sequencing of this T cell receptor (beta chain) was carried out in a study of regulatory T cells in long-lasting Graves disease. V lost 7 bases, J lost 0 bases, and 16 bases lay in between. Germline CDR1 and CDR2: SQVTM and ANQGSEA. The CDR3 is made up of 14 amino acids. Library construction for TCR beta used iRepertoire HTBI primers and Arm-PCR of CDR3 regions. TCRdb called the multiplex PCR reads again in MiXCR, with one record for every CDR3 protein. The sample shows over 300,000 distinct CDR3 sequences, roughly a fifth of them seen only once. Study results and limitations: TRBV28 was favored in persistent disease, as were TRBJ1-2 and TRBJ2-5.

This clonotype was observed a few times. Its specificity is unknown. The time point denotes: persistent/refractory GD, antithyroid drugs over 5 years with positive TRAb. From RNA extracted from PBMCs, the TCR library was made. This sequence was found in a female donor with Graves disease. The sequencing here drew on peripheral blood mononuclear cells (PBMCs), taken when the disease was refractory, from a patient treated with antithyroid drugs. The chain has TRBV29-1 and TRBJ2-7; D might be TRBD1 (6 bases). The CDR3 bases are TGCAGCGCAAGACGGACAGCCAGCTCCTACGAGCAGTACTTC. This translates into CSARRTASSYEQYF.